These 15 T cell receptor beta chains were all obtained from the same sample, sequenced in a study of blood T cell repertoires in COVID-19. Sequenced by immunoSEQ multiplex PCR; TCRdb stores in-frame clones only, minus some. The repertoire holds under 300,000 clones, with over 70% as singletons. Input material: peripheral blood. These receptors were collected from an older man with acute or convalescent COVID-19.

The rearrangement uses TRBV5-1 and TRBJ1-4; 7 nucleotides line up with TRBD1. The CDR3 totals 15 residues. Germline lookup yields CDR1 SGHRS and CDR2 YFSETQ. The V and J ends lost 4 bases and 3 bases, in that order; junction bases with no gene match: 6. The CDR3 coding sequence is TGCGCCAGCAGCCCGTCGACAGGGCCTAATGAAAAACTGTTTTTT. Protein: CASSPSTGPNEKLFF.

The J gene is TRBJ2-7, the V gene TRBV28, with D maybe TRBD2 (7 bases). Trimming removed 5 bases from V and 6 bases from J, with 14 bases in between. The CDR3 consists of 13 residues. The V gene's germline CDR1 is MDHEN and CDR2 SYDVKM. The CDR3 sequence: CASSLGGEGEQYF. The CDR3 DNA reads TGTGCCAGCAGTCTAGGGGGGGAGGGCGAGCAGTACTTC.

The J gene is TRBJ2-3, the V gene TRBV27, with D maybe TRBD2 (6 bases). CDR3 length equals 13 residues. V shed 8 bases and J shed 8 bases, with 17 bases lying between them. Germline V gene lookup returns CDR1 MNHEY and CDR2 SMNVEV (reference sequence). CDR3 in DNA: TGTGCCAGCTTTTCTCTAGCGTCAGGTACGCAGTATTTT. Residues: CASFSLASGTQYF.

The V call is TRBV28, the J call TRBJ2-1; 7 bases are a match to TRBD2. From germline, CDR1 is MDHEN and CDR2 SYDVKM. The CDR3 runs to 12 residues. The V gene end was trimmed by 10 bases and the J gene end by 4 bases; junction bases not matched to a gene: 4. The CDR3 DNA reads TGTGCCATCCTGGGAGGGTACAATGAGCAGTTCTTC. Residues: CAILGGYNEQFF.

This chain links TRBV7-2 with TRBJ2-5; D possibly corresponds to TRBD1 (6 bases). Per germline, CDR1 SGHTA and CDR2 FQGNSA. This CDR3 comprises 17 residues. Trimming removed 6 bases at V and 5 bases at J, with 25 bases between. DNA for the CDR3: TGTGCCAGCAGGAACCGGGGAAGTACAGGGCCTGGGGAGACCCAGTACTTC. Protein sequence: CASRNRGSTGPGETQYF. Full variable domain (missing parts from reference TRBV7-2 and TRBJ2-5): GAGVSQSPSNKVTEKGKDVELRCDPISGHTALYWYRQSLGQGLEFLIYFQGNSAPDKSGLPSDRFSAERTGGSVSTLTIQRTQQEDSAVYLCASRNRGSTGPGETQYFGPGTRLLVL.

The V and J genes are TRBV5-1 and TRBJ1-1, with D unclear. The CDR3 covers 15 residues. CDR1 and CDR2 from the germline V gene are SGHRS and YFSETQ. V shed 0 bases and J shed 0 bases, with 9 bases lying between them. CDR3 DNA: TGCGCCAGCAGCTTGGCTGGCGGTATGAACACTGAAGCTTTCTTT. It codes for CASSLAGGMNTEAFF.

In the case of this clone: Other DNA variants within this sample encode the same CDR3. CDR3 nucleotide sequence: TGTGCCAGCAGCCAGCCAGGGTACGAGCAGTACTTC. Translating gives CASSQPGYEQYF. The chain recombines TRBV3-1 (or the pseudogene TRBV3-2) with TRBJ2-7; tentative D call: TRBD1 (5 bases). V lost 3 bases and J 4 bases, leaving 7 bases between the germline ends. CDR3 length equals 12 residues. Per the germline V gene, CDR1 is LGHDT and CDR2 is YNNKEL (reference sequence).

This chain uses TRBV5-1 with TRBJ2-2; TRBD2 is a possible D gene (6 bases). The CDR3 is made up of 16 amino acids. V dropped 3 bases and J dropped 6 bases, with 18 bases sitting between them. CDR1 is SGHRS and CDR2 is YFSETQ in the germline V gene. CDR3 nucleotide sequence: TGCGCCAGCAGCTCGCCCGGGGGTACAGTCCCCGGGGAGCTGTTTTTT. This codes for CASSSPGGTVPGELFF.

The rearrangement joins TRBV9 to TRBJ2-7; maybe TRBD2 (5 bases). The CDR3 consists of 15 residues. The germline V gene encodes CDR1 SGDLS and CDR2 YYNGEE. Trimming took off 0 bases at V and 3 bases at J, with 13 bases between the two ends. In nucleotides, the CDR3 is TGTGCCAGCAGCGTAGACCCAGCGGAAGGCTACGAGCAGTACTTC. Protein sequence: CASSVDPAEGYEQYF.

This chain uses TRBV19 with TRBJ2-1; D is unclear. This CDR3 region has 11 residues. V was shortened by 7 bases and J by 8 bases, with 9 bases between the two germline ends. The germline V gene has CDR1 LNHDA and CDR2 SQIVND (reference sequence). The DNA for the CDR3 is TGTGCCAGTACCCTAGGATATGAGCAGTTCTTC. Translated: CASTLGYEQFF.

The V gene is TRBV10-3, the J gene TRBJ2-6; D remains ambiguous. Germline V gene sequence: CDR1 ENHRY, CDR2 SYGVKD. The CDR3 is 13 residues long. V was clipped by 8 bases and J by 0 bases, with 5 bases between them. CDR3 amino acids: CAIGSSGANVLTF. In nucleotides, the CDR3 is TGTGCCATCGGCTCCTCTGGGGCCAACGTCCTGACTTTC.

This clone was seen more than once but under ten times. The chain links TRBV15 to TRBJ2-5; tentative D call: TRBD1 (5 bases). This CDR3 comprises 15 residues. Trimming stripped 5 bases from V and 1 base from J, with 14 bases between. Per germline, CDR1 LNHNV and CDR2 YYDKDF (reference sequence). Here the CDR3 reads CATSVADGAQETQYF. The CDR3 nucleotides read TGTGCCACCAGCGTAGCCGATGGGGCCCAAGAGACCCAGTACTTC.

This chain joins TRBV5-6 and TRBJ2-5, with TRBD2 as a possible D gene (5 bases). Germline lookup yields CDR1 SGHDT and CDR2 YYEEEE. This CDR3 region has 12 residues. The V end lost 4 bases, the J end lost 4 bases, and 8 bases lay between the germline ends. This chain's CDR3 is CASSLLGETQYF. CDR3 sequence (DNA): TGTGCCAGCAGCCTACTAGGAGAGACCCAGTACTTC.

The rearrangement uses TRBV2 and TRBJ1-5; maybe TRBD1 (6 bases). With 6 bases removed from V and 2 bases from J, the gap between germline ends came to 14 bases. CDR3 length equals 15 residues. Germline CDR1 and CDR2: SNHLY and FYNNEI. The CDR3 region is CASSGGPMGNQPQHF. The CDR3 nucleotides are TGTGCCAGCAGCGGGGGGCCAATGGGCAATCAGCCCCAGCATTTT.

The chain combines TRBV9 with TRBJ1-1; tentative D call: TRBD1 (6 bases). The CDR3 is made up of 16 amino acids. Germline CDR1 is SGDLS and CDR2 is YYNGEE. Trimming left V 3 bases short and J 5 bases short, with 20 bases between. CDR3 sequence: CASSARDTSSGTEAFF. The CDR3 DNA sequence: TGTGCCAGCAGCGCCAGGGACACATCCTCTGGGACTGAAGCTTTCTTT.